The entry below gives a single T cell receptor (beta chain) sequence along with its context. Generated by immunoSEQ multiplex PCR, the TCRdb table keeps only in-frame clones and is missing some. Of roughly 350,000 clones listed, over 80% are singletons. The sample originates from a study of blood T cell repertoires in COVID-19. The TCR sequence derives from a woman aged 45-59 years with COVID-19, enrolled during active disease. Sequenced input: peripheral blood.

Here the CDR3 DNA reads TGTGCCAGTAAAACCAGGGACAGGACGGGAAACACCATATATTTT. It yields the protein CASKTRDRTGNTIYF. The chain links TRBV19 to TRBJ1-3; 8 nucleotides line up with TRBD1. From germline, CDR1 is LNHDA and CDR2 SQIVND (reference sequence). The V segment lost 7 bases and the J segment 4 bases; nucleotides outside the gene matches: 9. The CDR3 totals 15 residues.